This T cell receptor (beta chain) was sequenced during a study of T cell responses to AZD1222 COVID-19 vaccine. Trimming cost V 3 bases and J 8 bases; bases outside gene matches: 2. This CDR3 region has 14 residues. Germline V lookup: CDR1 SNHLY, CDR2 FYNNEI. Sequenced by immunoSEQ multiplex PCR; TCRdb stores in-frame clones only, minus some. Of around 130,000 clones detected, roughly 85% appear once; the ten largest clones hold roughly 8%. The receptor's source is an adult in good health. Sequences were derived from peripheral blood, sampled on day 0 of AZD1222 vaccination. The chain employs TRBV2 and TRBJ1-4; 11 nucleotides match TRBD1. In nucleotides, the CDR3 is TGTGCCAGCAGTGACGGGACAGGGGGAGAAAAACTGTTTTTT. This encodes CASSDGTGGEKLFF.